The T cell receptor (beta chain) described here comes from a study of blood T cells in healthy people across ages. Overall study: About one barcoded TCR beta cDNA was captured per two T cells. Findings of the study overall: Changes in expanded clonotypes were possibly confounded, as the CMV status of donors was unknown.

Looked up from germline, CDR1 is MNHNY and CDR2 is SVGAGI (reference sequence). This CDR3 is built from 16 residues. Trimming shortened V by 8 bases and J by 2 bases, and 19 bases separated the two germline ends. This clonotype was detected a few times. Its antigen remains unknown. Using a J-beta primer mix together with a sample-barcoded 5' primer, a second PCR was run for about 6 to 11 cycles. A template-switch adaptor containing 12 random nucleotides labeled each cDNA molecule. TCRdb redid the calling of the 5' RACE reads with MiXCR, one entry per CDR3 protein. This sample yields about 640,000 distinct CDR3 sequences, of which about 30% are seen a single time; 15% to 18% belongs to the top ten.

This clonotype originated in a woman of 80 years or more in good health. The rearrangement joins TRBV6-6 to TRBJ1-5; D is unclear. Material: blood. The CDR3 region is CASLGVRSGRNQPQHF. CDR3 sequence (DNA): TGTGCCAGCCTCGGGGTCAGGTCTGGGCGCAATCAGCCCCAGCATTTT.